The present TCR beta chain was sequenced within a study of blood T cell repertoires in COVID-19. Study as a whole: T cells, B-cell-depleted T cells, or PBMCs provided the cDNA or gDNA that served as material.

As handled by the study authors: Nucleated cell counts were estimated from reference gene primer amplification. Sequencing used immunoSEQ multiplex PCR; TCRdb keeps in-frame clones, though not all of them. The D gene and trimming were derived from the DNA, and the V and J assignments and clone size from that table. The repertoire consists of 91,000 or so clones, with 87% occurring once and the leading ten covering 15% to 17%. This CDR3 comprises 12 residues. V shed 10 bases and J shed 1 base, with 10 bases lying between them. Per the germline V gene, CDR1 is ENHRY and CDR2 is SYGVKD. The chain recombines TRBV10-3 with TRBJ1-2, with TRBD1 as a possible D gene (5 bases). This TCR derives from a human donor in a cohort sampled during active COVID-19. The source material was peripheral blood. CDR3 amino acids: CATRGVNYGYTF. The CDR3 DNA is TGTGCCACCCGGGGGGTTAACTATGGCTACACCTTC.